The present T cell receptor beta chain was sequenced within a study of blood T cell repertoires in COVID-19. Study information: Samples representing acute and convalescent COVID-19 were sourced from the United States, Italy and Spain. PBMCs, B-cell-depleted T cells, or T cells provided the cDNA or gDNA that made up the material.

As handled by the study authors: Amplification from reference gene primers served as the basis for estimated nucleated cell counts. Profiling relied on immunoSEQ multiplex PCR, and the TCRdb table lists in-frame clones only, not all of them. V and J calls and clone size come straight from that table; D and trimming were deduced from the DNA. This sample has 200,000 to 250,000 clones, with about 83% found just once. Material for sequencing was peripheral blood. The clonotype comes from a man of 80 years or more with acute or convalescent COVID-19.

In nucleotides, the CDR3 is TGCGCCAGCAGCTTACAGGGGAAAGAGTATACGCAGTATTTT. Protein sequence: CASSLQGKEYTQYF. The chain employs TRBV5-1 and TRBJ2-3; TRBD1 aligns across 7 bases. The CDR3 is 14 amino acids. The J segment lost 7 bases and the V segment lost 2 bases, leaving 7 bases of the junction unmatched. Germline V gene lookup returns CDR1 SGHRS and CDR2 YFSETQ.